These T cell receptor beta chains were read from a single sample in a study of T cells in Graves' hyperthyroidism and ophthalmopathy. Via MiXCR, TCRdb re-called the multiplex PCR reads, giving one row per CDR3 protein. The profile shows about 520,000 distinct CDR3 sequences, approximately 25% of them singletons. The sequencing sample was made of blood. Receptors were obtained from a woman aged 30 to 39 with Graves' ophthalmopathy. Both conserved end residues are part of each CDR3.

CDR3aa | j_gene | len | v_gene
CAWSAWTGGVDEQYF | TRBJ2-7 | 15 | TRBV30
CATSDSWGTSGDDQETQYF | TRBJ2-5 | 19 | TRBV24-1
CASQSGTDYGYTF | TRBJ1-2 | 13 | TRBV30
CAWSVNQGASYGYTF | TRBJ1-2 | 15 | TRBV30
CAWRQDHSPLHF | TRBJ1-6 | 12 | TRBV30
CASSSPGGRGEAFF | TRBJ1-1 | 14 | TRBV5-1
CASSPPNGMGGNQPQHF | TRBJ1-5 | 17 | TRBV18
CASSYVGTNQPQHF | TRBJ1-5 | 14 | TRBV6-5
CSACWATGELFF | TRBJ2-2 | 12 | TRBV30
CASRHNLSAREYF | TRBJ2-7 | 13 | TRBV12-3/TRBV12-4
CAWSPLGGNYGYTF | TRBJ1-2 | 14 | TRBV30